This T cell receptor (beta chain) was sequenced for a study of Tregs in tolerant kidney transplant recipients. For the study at large: Recipient Tregs were stimulated with donor B cells plus IL-2 for approximately 17 days. An approximately 3-day belatacept mixed lymphocyte reaction, sometimes plus 5-day graft donor restimulation, preceded CD4+CD25+CD127- sorting.

Clones were read by immunoSEQ multiplex PCR, and TCRdb kept only the in-frame ones, dropping some. The sample yields around 11,000 clones, more than 75% seen once. General observations from the study: Activated donor B cell expansion appeared to reveal the most relevant donor-specific TCRbeta repertoire.

The CDR3 spans 16 residues. V gave up 0 bases and J gave up 0 bases, with 15 bases separating them. CDR1 and CDR2 (germline): SQVTM, ANQGSEA. Points on this clone: Its antigen is still unknown.

The sequencing used Tregs from blood cultured with allogeneic cells, collected before the transplant. The V gene is TRBV29-1, the J gene TRBJ2-7; D may correspond to TRBD1 or TRBD2 (5 bases each). The clonotype originates from a human patient who received a combined kidney and bone marrow transplant. The CDR3 DNA reads TGCAGCGTTGAAGATACGGGGACGGGGAACTCCTACGAGCAGTACTTC. It yields the protein CSVEDTGTGNSYEQYF.